This record covers a single T cell receptor beta chain. Sequenced by immunoSEQ multiplex PCR; TCRdb stores in-frame clones only, minus some. The sample records under 90,000 clones, 90% to 95% being singletons. The record originates from a study of technical replicates of blood from a few donors. The CDR3 is made up of 14 amino acids. Germline V CDR1 and CDR2: SEHNR, FQNEAQ (reference sequence). V lost 3 bases to trimming and J lost 5 bases; unmatched junction nucleotides: 3. The material sequenced was T cells isolated from PBMCs. This clonotype was obtained from a human donor in good health. The chain uses TRBV7-9 and TRBJ2-5; 10 bases agree with TRBD1. In DNA, the CDR3 is TGTGCCAGCAGCTTGTGGGACAGGGGTGAGACCCAGTACTTC. Its protein product is CASSLWDRGETQYF.